This T cell receptor (beta chain) was identified during a study of cytomegalovirus exposure and HLA in healthy donors. General study results and limits: Serostatus for CMV was the only available immune exposure information.

About this clone itself: Its cognate antigen is unknown.

Germline loops: CDR1 MNHEY, CDR2 SVGAGI. V trimming: 0 bases; J trimming: 8 bases; junction bases outside the gene matches: 9. The CDR3 is 16 residues long. The PCR was carried out with 60 Vbeta primers and 13 Jbeta primers. The method was immunoSEQ multiplex PCR; TCRdb's version includes in-frame clones alone and lacks a portion of them. The clone table shows around 130,000 clones, with the ten largest holding roughly 1.4%. The sample consisted of PBMCs. The TCR was taken from a woman between 35 and 50 years old in good health and CMV-seronegative. This chain joins TRBV6-5 and TRBJ1-3; 8 bases fit TRBD1. In nucleotides, the CDR3 is TGTGCCAGCAGTTACTCAGGGACAGGCCACGGGGACACCATATATTTT. Translation gives CASSYSGTGHGDTIYF.